This entry features one TCR beta chain sequence. The record originates from a study of cytomegalovirus exposure and HLA in healthy donors. The length of the CDR3 is 14 residues. From germline, CDR1 is SGHRS and CDR2 YFSETQ. Deletions cut 4 bases from V and 0 bases from J, with 10 bases between. PCR employed 60 Vbeta and 13 Jbeta primers. Libraries were prepared by immunoSEQ multiplex PCR; TCRdb keeps only in-frame clonotypes and omits some of them. Among around 200,000 clones listed, more than 80% were seen once. The rearrangement links TRBV5-1 to TRBJ2-5; D uncertain. The receptor was isolated from a boy younger than 18 in good health and CMV-seronegative. Sequenced input: PBMCs. As DNA, the CDR3 is TGCGCCAGCAGCCCTACTCGGTACCAAGAGACCCAGTACTTC. It is translated as CASSPTRYQETQYF. The whole variable domain, filled in from reference TRBV5-1 and TRBJ2-5, reads KAGVTQTPRYLIKTRGQQVTLSCSPISGHRSVSWYQQTPGQGLQFLFEYFSETQRNKGNFPGRFSGRQFSNSRSEMNVSTLELGDSALYLCASSPTRYQETQYFGPGTRLLVL.